Listed below are T cell receptor beta chains from one sample, sequenced in a study of CD8+ T cells in alopecia areata. TCRdb's table, derived via immunoSEQ multiplex PCR, lists solely in-frame clones and lacks some. The sample holds approximately 100,000 clones, 50% to 60% seen once. Here the sequenced sample was CD8+ T cells sorted from blood, taken at roughly week 55, from a patient treated with tofacitinib. These receptors were taken from a human donor with alopecia areata. The CDR3 runs from the conserved cysteine through the conserved F or W. D genes are given only for firm matches. Clone size is not always given. Where it is, it says once, few, many or a class for expanded clones.

>TRBV7-3|-|TRBJ2-3|-
CASSSGIGGSDTQYF
TGTGCCAGCAGCTCCGGGATTGGGGGATCAGATACGCAGTATTTT
>TRBV5-4|-|TRBJ1-1|-
CATRIFDGNTEAFF
TGTGCCACCAGAATCTTCGACGGAAACACTGAAGCTTTCTTT
>TRBV11-3|TRBD1|TRBJ2-4|few
CASSDNFQGVSAKNIQYF
TGTGCCAGCAGCGACAATTTTCAGGGGGTATCAGCCAAAAACATTCAGTACTTC
>TRBV27|-|TRBJ2-5|once
CASSPLRETETQYF
TGTGCCAGCAGCCCCCTGAGGGAGACAGAGACCCAGTACTTC
>TRBV13|-|TRBJ1-1|-
CASSLGGRTEAFF
TGTGCCAGCAGCTTAGGGGGTCGGACTGAAGCTTTCTTT
>TRBV12-5|TRBD1|TRBJ2-7|-
CASDGTGGTYEQYF
TGTGCTAGTGATGGGACAGGGGGGACCTACGAGCAGTACTTC
>TRBV4-1|-|TRBJ1-3|-
CASSQVGLSGNTIYF
TGCGCCAGCAGCCAAGTGGGCCTCTCTGGAAACACCATATATTTT
>TRBV5-1|TRBD1|TRBJ1-1|few
CASSSGQGRWVNTEAFF
TGCGCCAGCAGCTCGGGACAGGGGCGATGGGTAAACACTGAAGCTTTCTTT
>TRBV7-9|-|TRBJ2-7|-
CASSLAILDYEQYF
TGTGCCAGCAGCTTAGCCATTTTAGACTACGAGCAGTACTTC
>TRBV4-2|-|TRBJ1-1|-
CASSQDFTEAFF
TGTGCCAGCAGCCAAGACTTCACTGAAGCTTTCTTT
>TRBV29-1|-|TRBJ1-2|-
CSVVRAGDYGYTF
TGCAGCGTTGTGAGGGCGGGGGACTATGGCTACACCTTC
>TRBV7-8|-|TRBJ1-1|-
CASSPRGRVNTEAFF
TGTGCCAGCAGCCCGCGTGGCAGGGTGAACACTGAAGCTTTCTTT
>TRBV19|-|TRBJ1-5|-
CASSKGPRGVTSNQPQHF
TGTGCCAGTAGTAAGGGCCCCAGGGGAGTAACCTCCAATCAGCCCCAGCATTTT
>TRBV30|-|TRBJ2-7|once
CAWSVQFGEQYF
TGTGCCTGGAGTGTACAATTTGGGGAGCAGTACTTC
>TRBV11-2|-|TRBJ2-5|few
CASSFIGGTYQETQYF
TGTGCCAGCAGCTTTATCGGGGGAACTTACCAAGAGACCCAGTACTTC
>TRBV7-8|-|TRBJ1-1|-
CASSLEGDTNTEAFF
TGTGCCAGCAGCTTAGAAGGGGATACAAACACTGAAGCTTTCTTT
>TRBV14|-|TRBJ1-2|-
CASSQDIGDPTYGYTF
TGTGCCAGCAGCCAAGATATCGGGGACCCCACTTATGGCTACACCTTC
>TRBV11-3|-|TRBJ2-1|few
CASSSPSFGSSYNEQFF
TGTGCCAGCAGCTCGCCCTCGTTTGGTAGCTCCTACAATGAGCAGTTCTTC
>TRBV30|TRBD1|TRBJ2-1|-
CAWVQGTGNEQFF
TGTGCCTGGGTACAGGGGACCGGGAATGAGCAGTTCTTC
>TRBV6-1|TRBD1|TRBJ2-4|few
CASSETNRGGDIQYF
TGTGCCAGCAGTGAGACTAACAGGGGTGGTGACATTCAGTACTTC
>TRBV5-6|-|TRBJ2-7|once
CASRPRRNGASFSYEQYF
TGTGCCAGCAGGCCTAGGAGGAACGGGGCCAGCTTCTCCTACGAGCAGTACTTC
>TRBV11-2|TRBD2|TRBJ2-3|few
CASSSAGTSTDTQYF
TGTGCCAGCAGCTCAGCGGGGACCAGCACAGATACGCAGTATTTT
>TRBV30|TRBD1|TRBJ1-2|-
CAWEGRGSGYTF
TGTGCCTGGGAAGGCAGGGGGTCGGGCTACACCTTC
>TRBV4-1|-|TRBJ1-2|-
CASSQGGDGYTF
TGCGCCAGCAGCCAAGGGGGGGATGGCTACACCTTC
>TRBV15|-|TRBJ1-1|-
CATSRARGPRNTEAFF
TGTGCCACCAGCAGGGCGCGGGGACCCCGGAACACTGAAGCTTTCTTT
>TRBV5-6|-|TRBJ2-5|few
CASSPRDTNPSETQYF
TGTGCCAGCAGCCCCCGGGACACCAACCCATCTGAGACCCAGTACTTC
>TRBV5-6|TRBD1|TRBJ1-5|few
CASSPGTVSNQPQHF
TGTGCCAGCAGCCCCGGGACAGTGAGCAATCAGCCCCAGCATTTT
>TRBV10-3|-|TRBJ2-7|-
CAISESSRRVYEQYF
TGTGCCATCAGTGAGTCTTCACGGCGGGTCTACGAGCAGTACTTC
>TRBV7-8|TRBD2|TRBJ2-5|few
CASSSLAGGLRPETQYF
TGTGCCAGCAGCTCACTAGCGGGGGGGCTTCGACCCGAGACCCAGTACTTC
>TRBV7-3|TRBD2|TRBJ2-2|-
CASSPRELAAPGELFF
TGTGCCAGCAGCCCACGGGAGCTAGCGGCCCCCGGGGAGCTGTTTTTT
>TRBV7-9|-|TRBJ1-5|-
CASSSLNQPQHF
TGTGCCAGCAGCAGTCTCAATCAGCCCCAGCATTTT
>TRBV6-5|TRBD1|TRBJ2-7|-
CASSYGGQGGYEQYF
TGTGCCAGCAGTTATGGCGGACAGGGGGGCTACGAGCAGTACTTC
>TRBV19|TRBD1|TRBJ2-3|-
CASSHDRASTDTQYF
TGTGCCAGTAGTCACGACAGGGCTAGCACAGATACGCAGTATTTT
>TRBV5-1|TRBD1|TRBJ2-1|-
CASSPNDRDQFF
TGCGCCAGCAGCCCAAACGACAGGGATCAGTTCTTC
>TRBV2|TRBD2|TRBJ2-7|-
CASSVSDGGGEQYF
TGTGCCAGCAGTGTATCGGATGGCGGGGGCGAGCAGTACTTC
>TRBV27|-|TRBJ2-2|few
CASSFAGASTGELFF
TGTGCCAGCAGTTTTGCCGGAGCGAGTACCGGGGAGCTGTTTTTT
>TRBV27|-|TRBJ2-1|-
CASSLGGGNEQFF
TGTGCCAGCAGTTTAGGTGGGGGCAATGAGCAGTTCTTC
>TRBV6-1|-|TRBJ2-7|few
CATRGDSSYEQYF
TGTGCCACCCGGGGTGACAGTTCCTACGAGCAGTACTTC
>TRBV2|-|TRBJ1-3|-
CASRDTPFSGNTIYF
TGTGCCAGCAGGGACACACCGTTCTCTGGAAACACCATATATTTT
>TRBV5-6|TRBD1|TRBJ2-1|-
CASSLGQGAYEQFF
TGTGCCAGCAGCTTGGGACAGGGGGCTTATGAGCAGTTCTTC
>TRBV6-4|TRBD2|TRBJ2-2|few
CASTDSPGLAGGPVDTGELFF
TGTGCCAGCACTGACTCGCCGGGACTAGCGGGGGGGCCGGTGGACACCGGGGAGCTGTTTTTT
>TRBV25-1|-|TRBJ2-3|few
CASSGGRGTDTQYF
TGTGCCAGCAGTGGGGGTAGAGGCACAGATACGCAGTATTTT
>TRBV2|-|TRBJ1-2|few
CASMGRLDYGYTF
TGTGCCAGCATGGGGAGGCTCGACTATGGCTACACCTTC
>TRBV9|-|TRBJ1-2|once
CASSPGGTSGYTF
TGTGCCAGCAGCCCCGGGGGTACGTCTGGCTACACCTTC
>TRBV7-9|-|TRBJ2-1|-
CASNPSGRTVSWIDEQFF
TGTGCCAGCAACCCATCAGGACGCACGGTTAGTTGGATTGATGAGCAGTTCTTC
>TRBV5-6|-|TRBJ2-7|-
CASSSGRGSYEQYF
TGTGCCAGCAGCTCCGGCCGGGGATCCTACGAGCAGTACTTC
>TRBV30|TRBD2|TRBJ2-3|-
CAWRASGADTQYF
TGTGCCTGGAGAGCTAGCGGCGCAGATACGCAGTATTTT
>TRBV27|-|TRBJ1-6|few
CASSPGQNYNSPLHF
TGTGCCAGCAGTCCCGGACAGAACTATAATTCACCCCTCCACTTT
>TRBV4-1|-|TRBJ2-7|-
CASSQDEDHYEQYF
TGCGCCAGCAGCCAAGATGAGGACCATTACGAGCAGTACTTC
>TRBV27|TRBD1|TRBJ2-7|-
CASMTGTGFYEQYF
TGTGCCAGTATGACCGGGACAGGGTTCTACGAGCAGTACTTC
>TRBV4-1|TRBD1|TRBJ1-1|-
CASSQGETGIGTEAFF
TGCGCCAGCAGCCAAGGTGAGACAGGGATCGGCACTGAAGCTTTCTTT
>TRBV19|-|TRBJ1-2|-
CASAPTASYGYTF
TGTGCCAGTGCCCCCACAGCCTCCTATGGCTACACCTTC
>TRBV4-1|-|TRBJ2-7|once
CASSQAGTLYEQYF
TGCGCCAGCAGCCAAGCCGGGACCCTCTACGAGCAGTACTTC
>TRBV7-6|-|TRBJ1-1|-
CASSQSNTEAFF
TGTGCCAGCAGCCAAAGTAACACTGAAGCTTTCTTT
>TRBV5-1|TRBD1|TRBJ1-1|few
CASTGDSSMNTEAFF
TGCGCCAGCACCGGGGACAGCAGTATGAACACTGAAGCTTTCTTT
>TRBV29-1|-|TRBJ2-7|few
CSVVVGAYSYEQYF
TGCAGCGTTGTTGTGGGGGCCTACTCCTACGAGCAGTACTTC
>TRBV6-1|TRBD2|TRBJ2-3|-
CASNRLADTQYF
TGTGCCAGCAACAGACTAGCTGATACGCAGTATTTT
>TRBV23-1|TRBD1|TRBJ2-7|-
CASTLDRGRGYEQYF
TGCGCCAGCACCCTGGACAGGGGGCGCGGATACGAGCAGTACTTC
>TRBV23-1|-|TRBJ1-5|few
CASSYRNNQPQHF
TGCGCCAGCAGTTATAGGAACAATCAGCCCCAGCATTTT
>TRBV25-1|-|TRBJ2-7|-
CASSGREQYF
TGTGCCAGCTCCGGCCGCGAGCAGTACTTC